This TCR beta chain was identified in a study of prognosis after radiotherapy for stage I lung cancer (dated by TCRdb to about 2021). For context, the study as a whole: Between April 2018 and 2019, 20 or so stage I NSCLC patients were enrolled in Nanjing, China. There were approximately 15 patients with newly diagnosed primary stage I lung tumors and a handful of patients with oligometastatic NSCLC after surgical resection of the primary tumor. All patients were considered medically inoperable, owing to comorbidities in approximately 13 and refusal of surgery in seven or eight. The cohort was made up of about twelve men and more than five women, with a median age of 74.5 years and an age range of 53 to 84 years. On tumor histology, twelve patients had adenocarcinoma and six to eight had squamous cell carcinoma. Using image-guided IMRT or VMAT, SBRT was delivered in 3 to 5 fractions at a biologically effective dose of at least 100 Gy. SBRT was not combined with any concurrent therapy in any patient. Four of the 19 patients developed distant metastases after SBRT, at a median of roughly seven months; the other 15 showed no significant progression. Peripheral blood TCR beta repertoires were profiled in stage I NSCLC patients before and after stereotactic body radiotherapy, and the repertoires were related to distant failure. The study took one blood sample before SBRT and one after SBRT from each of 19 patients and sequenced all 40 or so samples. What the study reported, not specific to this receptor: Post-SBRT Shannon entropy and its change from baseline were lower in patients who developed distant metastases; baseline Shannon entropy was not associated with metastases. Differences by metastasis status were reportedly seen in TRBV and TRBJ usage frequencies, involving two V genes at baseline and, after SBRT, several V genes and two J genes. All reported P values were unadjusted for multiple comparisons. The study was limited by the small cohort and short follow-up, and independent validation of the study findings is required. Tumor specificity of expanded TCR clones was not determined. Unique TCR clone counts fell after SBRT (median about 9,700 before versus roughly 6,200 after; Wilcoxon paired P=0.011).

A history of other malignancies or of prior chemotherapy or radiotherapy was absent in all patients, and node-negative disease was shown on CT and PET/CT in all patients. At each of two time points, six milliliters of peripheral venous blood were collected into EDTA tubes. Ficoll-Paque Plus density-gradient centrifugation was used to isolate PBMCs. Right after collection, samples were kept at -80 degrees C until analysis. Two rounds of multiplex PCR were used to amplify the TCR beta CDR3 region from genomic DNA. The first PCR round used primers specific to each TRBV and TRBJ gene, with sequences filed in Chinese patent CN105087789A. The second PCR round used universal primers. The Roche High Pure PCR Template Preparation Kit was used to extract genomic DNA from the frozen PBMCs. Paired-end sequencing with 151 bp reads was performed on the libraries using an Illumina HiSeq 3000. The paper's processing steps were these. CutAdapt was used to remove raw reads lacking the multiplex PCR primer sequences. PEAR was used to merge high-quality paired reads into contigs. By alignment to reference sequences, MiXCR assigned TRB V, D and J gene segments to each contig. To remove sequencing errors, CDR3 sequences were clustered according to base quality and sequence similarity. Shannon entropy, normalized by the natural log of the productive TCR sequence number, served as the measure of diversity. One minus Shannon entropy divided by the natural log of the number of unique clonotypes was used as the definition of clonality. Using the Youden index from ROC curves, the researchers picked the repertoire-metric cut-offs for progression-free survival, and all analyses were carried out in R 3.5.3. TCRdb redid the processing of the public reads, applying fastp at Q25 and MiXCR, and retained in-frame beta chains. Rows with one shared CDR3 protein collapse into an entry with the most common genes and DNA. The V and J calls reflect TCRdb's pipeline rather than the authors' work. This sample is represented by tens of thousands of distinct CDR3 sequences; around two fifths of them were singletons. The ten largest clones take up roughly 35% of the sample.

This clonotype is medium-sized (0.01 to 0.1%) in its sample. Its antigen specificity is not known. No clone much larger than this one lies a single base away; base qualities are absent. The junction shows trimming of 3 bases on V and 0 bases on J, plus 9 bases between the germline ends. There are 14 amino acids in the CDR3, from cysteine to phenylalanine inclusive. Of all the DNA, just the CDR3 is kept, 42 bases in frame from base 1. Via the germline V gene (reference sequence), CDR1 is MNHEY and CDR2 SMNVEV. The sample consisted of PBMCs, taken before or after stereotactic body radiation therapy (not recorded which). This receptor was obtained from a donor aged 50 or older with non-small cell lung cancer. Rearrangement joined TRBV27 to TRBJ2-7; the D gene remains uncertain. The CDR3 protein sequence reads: CASSFRDTSYEQYF. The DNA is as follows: TGTGCCAGCAGTTTTAGAGACACCTCCTACGAGCAGTACTTC.